This T cell receptor (beta chain) originates from a study of T cell clonotyping in hematopoietic cell transplantation. Produced via immunoSEQ multiplex PCR; TCRdb's table is partial and in-frame only. This table has about 17,000 clones, about 93% appearing once. The CDR3 has 16 residues. Germline V lookup: CDR1 MGHRA, CDR2 YSYEKL. Losses at the gene ends were 0 bases for V and 7 bases for J; bases not matched to a gene: 9. This chain joins TRBV4-1 and TRBJ1-5, with 7 bases fitting TRBD1. Sequencing used peripheral blood mononuclear cells. This receptor was identified in a middle-aged man in good health. Some clones in this sample may be carry-over from other donors' samples. The chain's CDR3 is CASSQDPGQEGQPQHF. CDR3 DNA: TGCGCCAGCAGCCAAGACCCTGGACAGGAGGGCCAGCCCCAGCATTTT.